Shown below are 19 T cell receptor beta chains from a single sample sequenced in a study of cytotoxic CD8 clonotypes in ibrutinib-treated CLL. TCRdb keeps only in-frame clones here, not all; method: immunoSEQ multiplex PCR. The table lists roughly 180,000 clones, approximately 72% of them singletons. The sequences come from PBMCs, collected after 24 months of ibrutinib treatment. The receptor source for this set is a human donor with chronic lymphocytic leukemia.

CDR3 nucleotides: TGTGCCAGCAACCCAAGCAATGTGTACAATGAGCAGTTCTTC. Amino acid sequence: CASNPSNVYNEQFF. This chain connects TRBV7-9 to TRBJ2-1; no definite D call. V lost 7 bases and J 4 bases, leaving 14 bases between the germline ends. Germline CDR1 SEHNR, CDR2 FQNEAQ (reference sequence). This CDR3 is built from 14 residues.

The chain has TRBV28 and TRBJ2-7, with TRBD2 as a possible D gene (6 bases). This CDR3 is built from 12 residues. Germline V gene data show CDR1 as MDHEN and CDR2 as SYDVKM. V gave up 5 bases and J gave up 4 bases, with 9 bases separating them. CDR3 in amino acids: CASSGGWYEQYF. The CDR3 coding sequence is TGTGCCAGCAGTGGGGGGTGGTACGAGCAGTACTTC. Variable domain in full (rest from reference TRBV28 and TRBJ2-7): DVKVTQSSRYLVKRTGEKVFLECVQDMDHENMFWYRQDPGLGLRLIYFSYDVKMKEKGDIPEGYSVSREKKERFSLILESASTNQTSMYLCASSGGWYEQYFGPGTRLTVT.

This clone has only one observation. The chain carries TRBV5-6 and TRBJ2-2, with D perhaps being TRBD1 or TRBD2 (5 bases each). V lost 6 bases and J lost 8, with 23 bases in between. Germline loops: CDR1 SGHDT, CDR2 YYEEEE. The CDR3 covers 16 residues. For the CDR3, the DNA is TGTGCCAGCACCGAGGGGCTAGCTCCCTTAGAGGGGGAGCTGTTTTTT. It specifies CASTEGLAPLEGELFF.

This clone was seen a few times. The chain joins TRBV7-7 to TRBJ2-2; a weak D match, TRBD1 (5 bases). This CDR3 is built from 14 residues. With 5 bases removed from V and 4 bases from J, the gap between germline ends came to 11 bases. CDR1 and CDR2 (germline): SSHAT, FNYEAQ (reference sequence). The CDR3 loop is CASSQGVGTGELFF. The CDR3 coding sequence is TGTGCCAGCAGCCAAGGGGTCGGCACCGGGGAGCTGTTTTTT.

The rearrangement uses TRBV5-1 and TRBJ2-1, with D possibly being TRBD2 (5 bases). Per the germline V gene, CDR1 is SGHRS and CDR2 is YFSETQ. The V gene lost 0 bases and the J gene lost 8 bases, with 12 bases spanning the gap. The CDR3 length is 14 residues. This chain's CDR3 is CASSLGLALDEQFF. The CDR3, as DNA: TGCGCCAGCAGCTTGGGGCTAGCCCTTGATGAGCAGTTCTTC.

This clone was counted a few times. This sequence joins TRBV7-2 and TRBJ1-4, with no clear D. Deletions cut 1 base from V and 0 bases from J, with 6 bases between. The V gene's germline CDR1 is SGHTA and CDR2 FQGNSA. CDR3 length equals 15 residues. This CDR3 is CASSLDRTTNEKLFF. CDR3 bases: TGTGCCAGCAGCTTAGACCGCACAACTAATGAAAAACTGTTTTTT. The full variable domain, completed using reference TRBV7-2 and TRBJ1-4, is GAGVSQSPSNKVTEKGKDVELRCDPISGHTALYWYRQSLGQGLEFLIYFQGNSAPDKSGLPSDRFSAERTGGSVSTLTIQRTQQEDSAVYLCASSLDRTTNEKLFFGSGTQLSVL.

The table lists this clone with a few counts. This chain joins TRBV5-1 and TRBJ2-7, with D tentatively TRBD1 (7 bases). The CDR3 extends over 14 amino acids. Trimming removed 6 bases from V and 6 bases from J, with 19 bases in between. Germline CDR1 is SGHRS and CDR2 is YFSETQ. CDR3 bases: TGCGCCAGCACAAGGGACCCAGGGGGGACCGAGCAGTACTTC. This codes for CASTRDPGGTEQYF.

This clone was observed a handful of times. This rearrangement joins TRBV7-2 to TRBJ2-3, with 9 bases aligning to TRBD2. Germline CDR1 is SGHTA and CDR2 is FQGNSA. Trimming took 5 bases from V and 3 from J; bases not matched to a gene: 12. The CDR3 is 17 residues long. Written as DNA, the CDR3 is TGTGCCAGCAGCCCCGCGAGGAGGGGACTAGCAACAGATACGCAGTATTTT. This gives the protein CASSPARRGLATDTQYF.

The chain couples TRBV19 to TRBJ2-2; 9 nucleotides agree with TRBD1. The CDR3 has 16 residues. Germline V lookup: CDR1 LNHDA, CDR2 SQIVND (reference sequence). V lost 3 bases and J lost 5; bases outside the gene matches: 7. The CDR3 sequence is CASSMRDRVWTGELFF. The CDR3 bases are TGTGCCAGTAGTATGCGGGACAGGGTTTGGACCGGGGAGCTGTTTTTT.

This sequence joins TRBV5-1 and TRBJ2-3; TRBD1 matches at 10 bases. Germline CDR1 SGHRS, CDR2 YFSETQ. This CDR3 spans 13 amino acids. Trimming at V came to 0 bases and at J to 13 bases, leaving 5 bases not matched to a gene. CDR3 loop: CASSLARDRGKYF. Here the CDR3 DNA reads TGCGCCAGCAGCTTGGCCAGGGACAGGGGCAAGTATTTT.

V is TRBV5-1 and J is TRBJ1-4, with no clear D. CDR1 and CDR2 from the germline V gene are SGHRS and YFSETQ. CDR3 length: 15 amino acids. V was cut by 0 bases and J by 1 base, with 7 bases left in between. The CDR3: CASSLAEKTNEKLFF. CDR3 DNA sequence: TGCGCCAGCAGCTTGGCAGAGAAAACTAATGAAAAACTGTTTTTT.

This rearrangement joins TRBV30 to TRBJ2-7; TRBD1 or TRBD2 may be the D gene (5 bases each). This CDR3 has 14 amino acids. Trimming shortened V by 3 bases and J by 3 bases, and 15 bases separated the two germline ends. CDR1 is GTSNPN and CDR2 is SVGIG in the germline V gene (reference sequence). The CDR3 protein is CAWRPGTELYEQYF. Here the CDR3 DNA reads TGTGCCTGGAGGCCCGGGACCGAGCTCTACGAGCAGTACTTC.

The CDR3 here is CASSTLTGGATEAFF. The CDR3 DNA reads as TGCGCCAGCAGCACCCTGACAGGGGGCGCGACTGAAGCTTTCTTT. The chain employs TRBV5-1 and TRBJ1-1, with 10 bases fitting TRBD1. The CDR3 is made up of 15 amino acids. The germline gives CDR1 SGHRS, CDR2 YFSETQ. The junction had 8 bases not matched to a gene; V was cut back by 4 bases and J by 5 bases.

The chain recombines TRBV4-3 with TRBJ2-1; the match to TRBD2 covers 7 bases. This CDR3 has 18 residues. The junction had 12 bases not matched to a gene; V was cut back by 0 bases and J by 4 bases. CDR1 and CDR2 (germline): LGHNA, YSLEER. The CDR3 DNA reads TGCGCCAGCAGCCAAGATATGGTTCGGGTGGGAGGGTACAATGAGCAGTTCTTC. Its translation is CASSQDMVRVGGYNEQFF.

This chain connects TRBV4-3 to TRBJ2-1, with D maybe TRBD2 (6 bases). This CDR3 contains 19 residues. CDR1 LGHNA and CDR2 YSLEER come from the germline V gene. Trimming removed 6 bases at V and 0 bases at J, with 24 bases between. CDR3 sequence reads: CASRKKVWEVPSSYNEQFF. In nucleotides, the CDR3 is TGCGCCAGCAGGAAGAAAGTGTGGGAGGTACCGAGCTCCTACAATGAGCAGTTCTTC.

This sequence joins TRBV9 and TRBJ2-2; 7 bases fit TRBD1. Trimming removed 1 base from V and 7 bases from J; junction bases left unmatched: 4. The CDR3 loop spans 14 amino acids. Germline V gives CDR1 SGDLS, CDR2 YYNGEE. The CDR3 region has the DNA TGTGCCAGCAGCGTAACAGGGGAGAACGGGGAGCTGTTTTTT. Translating gives CASSVTGENGELFF.

V gene TRBV6-6 combines with J gene TRBJ2-7; possible D gene TRBD2, 5 bases. The CDR3 loop spans 13 amino acids. Germline assignment: CDR1 MNHNY and CDR2 SVGAGI (reference sequence). V shed 2 bases and J shed 4 bases, with 9 bases lying between them. This CDR3 reads CASSYERVYEQYF. The CDR3 DNA reads as TGTGCCAGCAGTTACGAGAGGGTTTACGAGCAGTACTTC.

V and J are TRBV5-8 and TRBJ2-5; 10 bases map to TRBD2. This CDR3 region has 14 residues. From germline, CDR1 is SGHTS and CDR2 YDEGEE. J gave up 5 bases and V 3 bases, and 4 bases lay outside the gene matches. CDR3 protein: CASSYPSGSETQYF. In DNA, the CDR3 is TGTGCCAGCAGCTACCCTAGCGGGAGTGAGACCCAGTACTTC.

This clone was seen a few times. The chain employs TRBV27 and TRBJ2-1; TRBD2 matches at 9 bases. V shed 3 bases, J shed 6 bases, and the junction held 6 bases outside the gene matches. CDR1 is MNHEY and CDR2 is SMNVEV in the germline V gene (reference sequence). This CDR3 region has 15 residues. The CDR3 protein is CASSLSTSGGNEQFF. Written as DNA, the CDR3 is TGTGCCAGCAGTTTGTCGACTAGCGGAGGCAATGAGCAGTTCTTC.